The 27 T cell receptor beta chains reported below all come from one sample, sequenced in a study of blood T cell repertoires in COVID-19. Assay: immunoSEQ multiplex PCR; the TCRdb copy retains only in-frame clones and omits some. The sample contains 150,000 to 180,000 clones, around 84% of which appear only once. Sequenced sample: peripheral blood. These receptor sequences come from a woman aged 55-69 years with COVID-19, enrolled during active disease.

This chain links TRBV11-2 with TRBJ2-5; 10 nucleotides line up with TRBD2. The CDR3 is made up of 16 amino acids. Germline loops: CDR1 SGHAT, CDR2 FQNNGV. With 1 base clipped from V and 5 bases from J, the junction kept 7 bases outside the gene matches. For the CDR3, the DNA is TGTGCCAGCAGCTTAGGGGCTAGCGGGAGTGTGGAGACCCAGTACTTC. This translates into CASSLGASGSVETQYF.

The J gene is TRBJ1-2, the V gene TRBV5-1; D ambiguous. The CDR3 totals 14 residues. V shed 0 bases and J shed 4 bases, with 10 bases lying between them. Germline values: CDR1 SGHRS, CDR2 YFSETQ. The CDR3: CASSLDGVPYGYTF. The DNA for the CDR3 is TGCGCCAGCAGCTTGGACGGGGTACCCTATGGCTACACCTTC.

V is TRBV18 and J is TRBJ2-3; 9 positions match TRBD1. The germline gives CDR1 KGHSH, CDR2 LQKENI. With 4 bases clipped from V and 1 base from J, the junction kept 3 bases outside the gene matches. The CDR3 has 15 amino acids. This CDR3 is CASSLGQGGTDTQYF. The CDR3 DNA is TGTGCCAGCTCACTGGGACAGGGTGGCACAGATACGCAGTATTTT.

V is TRBV5-1 and J is TRBJ2-5; the D gene is possibly TRBD1 (6 bases). The CDR3 covers 14 residues. Per germline, CDR1 SGHRS and CDR2 YFSETQ. The germline V and J ends were trimmed by 2 bases and 4 bases, with 12 bases remaining between them. The CDR3 is CASSFSGVAETQYF. CDR3 sequence (DNA): TGCGCCAGCAGCTTTTCAGGGGTGGCAGAGACCCAGTACTTC.

The CDR3 DNA reads TGTGCCAGTAGAATACCCAATCCCCGGGACAGCGACGAGCAGTACTTC. The encoded protein is CASRIPNPRDSDEQYF. The V gene is TRBV19, the J gene TRBJ2-7; 7 bases are a match to TRBD1. The junction had 16 bases not matched to a gene; V was cut back by 6 bases and J by 5 bases. Germline V gene sequence: CDR1 LNHDA, CDR2 SQIVND (reference sequence). This CDR3 has 16 residues.

This chain uses TRBV7-9 with TRBJ1-5; tentatively, D is TRBD1 (5 bases). Germline V gene sequence: CDR1 SEHNR, CDR2 FQNEAQ (reference sequence). The V end was cut by 2 bases, the J end by 1 base, with 21 bases between. The CDR3 spans 19 residues. CDR3 sequence: CASSLQSLGTGGSNQPQHF. CDR3 DNA: TGTGCCAGCAGCTTACAATCCCTAGGGACGGGGGGAAGCAATCAGCCCCAGCATTTT.

The rearrangement links TRBV7-9 to TRBJ1-1; D is uncertain. V shed 2 bases and J shed 7 bases, with 11 bases lying between them. Germline loops: CDR1 SEHNR, CDR2 FQNEAQ (reference sequence). This CDR3 region has 13 residues. CDR3 DNA: TGTGCCAGCAGCTTACATCCCTACAGTGAAGCTTTCTTT. It translates to CASSLHPYSEAFF.

The CDR3 DNA is TGTGCCAGCAGTTCCTCGGGAGGCACTGAAGCTTTCTTT. Residues: CASSSSGGTEAFF. The chain carries TRBV27 and TRBJ1-1; D is uncertain. The V end was cut by 4 bases, the J end by 4 bases, with 10 bases between. Looked up from germline, CDR1 is MNHEY and CDR2 is SMNVEV (reference sequence). This CDR3 region has 13 residues.

This chain joins TRBV7-3 and TRBJ1-4; D is perhaps TRBD1 (5 bases). Trimming removed 2 bases at V and 7 bases at J, with 14 bases between. The CDR3 has 15 residues. Germline V gene sequence: CDR1 SGHTA, CDR2 FQGTGA. The CDR3 protein is CASSLQGRVVEKLFF. The DNA for the CDR3 is TGTGCCAGCAGCTTACAGGGCAGGGTGGTTGAAAAACTGTTTTTT.

The chain recombines TRBV7-2 with TRBJ1-2; no reliable D call. The CDR3 length is 17 residues. CDR1 is SGHTA, CDR2 FQGNSA, per germline. Trimming stripped 2 bases from V and 2 bases from J, with 18 bases between. Written as DNA, the CDR3 is TGTGCCAGCAGCTTAAATTCGGCCTGGAGCCCGAACTATGGCTACACCTTC. Protein product: CASSLNSAWSPNYGYTF.

The chain couples TRBV18 to TRBJ1-3, with D hard to call. The length of the CDR3 is 15 residues. Germline values: CDR1 KGHSH, CDR2 LQKENI. The V end was cut by 0 bases, the J end by 2 bases, with 8 bases between. The chain's CDR3 is CASSPPVQAGNTIYF. The CDR3 bases are TGTGCCAGCTCACCACCCGTTCAGGCTGGAAACACCATATATTTT.

The V and J genes are TRBV7-3 and TRBJ2-1, with 7 bases identical to TRBD1. From germline, CDR1 is SGHTA and CDR2 FQGTGA. The CDR3 runs 14 residues. The junction had 6 bases not matched to a gene; V was cut back by 5 bases and J by 5 bases. In DNA form, the CDR3 reads TGTGCCAGCAGCCAGGGACAGAGCCACAATGAGCAGTTCTTC. It is translated as CASSQGQSHNEQFF.

This clone was recorded once. The V call is TRBV19, the J call TRBJ2-3, with 12 bases aligning to TRBD2. The CDR3 is 17 residues long. Germline values: CDR1 LNHDA, CDR2 SQIVND (reference sequence). Trimming at V came to 1 base and at J to 5 bases, leaving 7 bases not matched to a gene. The CDR3 coding sequence is TGTGCCAGTAGTATAGGAGGTCTAGCGGGAGGGAGAGATACGCAGTATTTT. Its translation is CASSIGGLAGGRDTQYF.

V gene TRBV5-1 combines with J gene TRBJ1-6; 7 bases agree with TRBD1. Germline V gene lookup returns CDR1 SGHRS and CDR2 YFSETQ. J gave up 7 bases and V 4 bases, and 26 bases lay outside the gene matches. This CDR3 has 21 amino acids. The CDR3 spells CASSEIWPGQPYREANSPLHF. In nucleotides, the CDR3 is TGCGCCAGCAGCGAAATTTGGCCGGGACAGCCATACCGGGAAGCAAATTCACCCCTCCACTTT. Supplemented by reference TRBV5-1 and TRBJ1-6, the full variable domain reads KAGVTQTPRYLIKTRGQQVTLSCSPISGHRSVSWYQQTPGQGLQFLFEYFSETQRNKGNFPGRFSGRQFSNSRSEMNVSTLELGDSALYLCASSEIWPGQPYREANSPLHFGNGTRLTVT.

V is TRBV5-1 and J is TRBJ1-1, with TRBD1 identical over 11 bases. The CDR3 is 15 residues long. Germline CDR1 reads SGHRS; CDR2 reads YFSETQ. Trimming at V came to 3 bases and at J to 1 base, leaving 2 bases not matched to a gene. The CDR3 DNA follows: TGCGCCAGCAGCTGGACAGGGGGCAAGAACACTGAAGCTTTCTTT. It translates to CASSWTGGKNTEAFF.

This clone was found a few times. DNA of the CDR3: TGTGCCAGCAGCTTGGGCAGTCCTGGAAACACCATATATTTT. Its protein product is CASSLGSPGNTIYF. The chain has TRBV5-5 and TRBJ1-3, with D unclear. Germline V lookup: CDR1 SGHKS, CDR2 YYEKEE (reference sequence). The CDR3 spans 14 residues. Between the trimmed V and J ends, which lost 0 bases and 2 bases, there was a span of 6 bases.

This chain connects TRBV5-6 to TRBJ1-1, with D possibly TRBD1 on 6 matching bases. Germline V gene lookup returns CDR1 SGHDT and CDR2 YYEEEE. Trimming cost V 5 bases and J 4 bases, with 15 bases left between them. CDR3 length: 14 amino acids. The CDR3 spells CASSPTGTSTEAFF. The CDR3 DNA follows: TGTGCCAGCAGTCCTACAGGGACGAGCACTGAAGCTTTCTTT.

The gene calls are TRBV6-4 and TRBJ2-3; 10 bases map to TRBD1. Germline V lookup: CDR1 MRHNA, CDR2 SNTAGT. Germline trimming cut 6 bases from V and 0 bases from J; bases unmatched to any gene: 3. The CDR3 has 15 amino acids. The CDR3 nucleotides read TGTGCCAGCAGGCCGGGACAGGGGAGCACAGATACGCAGTATTTT. Amino acid sequence: CASRPGQGSTDTQYF.

The chain combines TRBV28 with TRBJ2-3; D may be TRBD2 (5 bases). This CDR3 is 13 amino acids long. V was clipped by 6 bases and J by 1 base, with 8 bases between them. Germline V gene lookup returns CDR1 MDHEN and CDR2 SYDVKM. The CDR3: CASSYGGTDTQYF. The DNA for the CDR3 is TGTGCCAGCAGCTACGGGGGCACAGATACGCAGTATTTT.

V is TRBV5-1 and J is TRBJ2-5, with 12 bases identical to TRBD2. Germline V CDR1 and CDR2: SGHRS, YFSETQ. This CDR3 is built from 17 residues. J gave up 3 bases and V 4 bases, and 10 bases lay outside the gene matches. The CDR3 loop is CASSQLLAGGGEETQYF. The CDR3 bases are TGCGCCAGCAGCCAACTACTAGCGGGAGGTGGGGAAGAGACCCAGTACTTC. The whole variable domain, remainder taken from reference TRBV5-1 and TRBJ2-5, is KAGVTQTPRYLIKTRGQQVTLSCSPISGHRSVSWYQQTPGQGLQFLFEYFSETQRNKGNFPGRFSGRQFSNSRSEMNVSTLELGDSALYLCASSQLLAGGGEETQYFGPGTRLLVL.

Remarks on this clone: This same CDR3 is encoded by further DNA sequences in the sample. The chain is built from TRBV7-3 and TRBJ1-1, with TRBD1 identical over 8 bases. The CDR3 is made up of 14 amino acids. V lost 4 bases and J lost 5; bases outside the gene matches: 6. Per germline, CDR1 SGHTA and CDR2 FQGTGA. This chain's CDR3 is CASSSDRGNTEAFF. CDR3 DNA sequence: TGTGCCAGCAGCTCAGACAGGGGTAATACTGAAGCTTTCTTT.

This clone was recorded once. The rearrangement links TRBV12-1 to TRBJ2-4; the listed D gene, TRBD1, was not tested against the DNA. TRBV12-1 is described as a pseudogene. The CDR3 runs to 15 residues. The CDR3 nucleotides read TGTGCCAGCAGCTTTCGTAGGGGGGCCAAAAACATTCAGTACTTC. The encoded protein is CASSFRRGAKNIQYF.

The chain combines TRBV6-5 with TRBJ1-2, with 9 positions matching TRBD1. Per germline, CDR1 MNHEY and CDR2 SVGAGI. V was clipped by 6 bases and J by 6 bases; unmatched bases: 5. The CDR3 runs 13 residues. The DNA for the CDR3 is TGTGCCAGCAGAGCGACAGGGGGGGATGGCTACACCTTC. Its protein is CASRATGGDGYTF.

The chain joins TRBV11-2 to TRBJ1-1; no clear D. The CDR3 sequence is 16 residues long. Trimming shortened V by 1 base and J by 0 bases, and 12 bases separated the two germline ends. The germline gives CDR1 SGHAT, CDR2 FQNNGV. The CDR3 sequence: CASSLAFGKLNTEAFF. CDR3 nucleotides: TGTGCCAGCAGCTTAGCGTTCGGGAAATTGAACACTGAAGCTTTCTTT. The full variable domain, its missing parts supplied by reference TRBV11-2 and TRBJ1-1, is EAGVAQSPRYKIIEKRQSVAFWCNPISGHATLYWYQQILGQGPKLLIQFQNNGVVDDSQLPKDRFSAERLKGVDSTLKIQPAKLEDSAVYLCASSLAFGKLNTEAFFGQGTRLTVV.

V and J are TRBV5-1 and TRBJ2-1, with D uncertain. Germline values: CDR1 SGHRS, CDR2 YFSETQ. This CDR3 has 12 amino acids. V shed 5 bases and J shed 5 bases, with 8 bases lying between them. CDR3 nucleotides: TGCGCCAGCAGGGATGAGGACAATGAGCAGTTCTTC. It yields the protein CASRDEDNEQFF.

The V call is TRBV3-1 (or the pseudogene TRBV3-2), the J call TRBJ1-2, with no clear D. Trimming cost V 1 base and J 1 base, with 7 bases left between them. The germline V gene has CDR1 LGHDT and CDR2 YNNKEL (reference sequence). CDR3 length: 14 residues. Here the CDR3 DNA reads TGTGCCAGCAGCCAAGGGGGAGTTAACTATGGCTACACCTTC. Encoded protein: CASSQGGVNYGYTF.

The chain has TRBV10-3 and TRBJ1-3; D may be TRBD1 (5 bases). The CDR3 has 14 amino acids. Trimming shortened V by 4 bases and J by 0 bases, and 7 bases separated the two germline ends. Germline V CDR1 and CDR2: ENHRY, SYGVKD. The DNA for the CDR3 is TGTGCCATCAGTGCGACAGACTCTGGAAACACCATATATTTT. Translation: CAISATDSGNTIYF.